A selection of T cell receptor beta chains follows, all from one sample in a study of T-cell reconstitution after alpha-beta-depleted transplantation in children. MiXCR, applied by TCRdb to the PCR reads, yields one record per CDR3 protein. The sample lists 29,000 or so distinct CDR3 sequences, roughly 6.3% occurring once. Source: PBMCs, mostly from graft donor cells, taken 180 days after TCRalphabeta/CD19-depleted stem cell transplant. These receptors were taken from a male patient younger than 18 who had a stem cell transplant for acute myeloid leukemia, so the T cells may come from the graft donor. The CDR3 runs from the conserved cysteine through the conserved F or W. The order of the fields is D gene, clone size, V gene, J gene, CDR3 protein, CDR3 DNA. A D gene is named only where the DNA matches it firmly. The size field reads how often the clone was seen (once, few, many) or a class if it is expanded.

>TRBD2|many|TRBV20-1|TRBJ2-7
CSAVERTSSYEQYF
TGCAGTGCCGTAGAGCGGACTAGCTCCTACGAGCAGTACTTC
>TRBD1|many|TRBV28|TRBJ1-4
CASSLDGTAYEKLFF
TGTGCCAGCAGTTTAGATGGGACAGCCTATGAAAAACTGTTTTTT
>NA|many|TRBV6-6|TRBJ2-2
CASIRGPNTGELFF
TGTGCCAGCATCCGCGGGCCGAACACCGGGGAGCTGTTTTTT
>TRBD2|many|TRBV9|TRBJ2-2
CASSSSGAGTGELFF
TGTGCCAGCAGCTCTAGCGGGGCCGGCACCGGGGAGCTGTTTTTT
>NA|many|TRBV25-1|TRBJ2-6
CASSSARHSSGANVLTF
TGTGCCAGCAGTTCGGCGCGTCACAGCTCTGGGGCCAACGTCCTGACTTTC
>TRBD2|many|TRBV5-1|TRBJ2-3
CASSSGLAGVDTQYF
TGCGCCAGCAGCTCGGGACTAGCGGGAGTGGATACGCAGTATTTT
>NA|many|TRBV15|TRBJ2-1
CATSRDPGERQFF
TGTGCCACCAGCAGAGATCCGGGGGAAAGGCAGTTCTTC
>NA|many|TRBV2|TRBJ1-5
CASNSGGFQPQHF
TGTGCCAGCAACTCTGGAGGGTTTCAGCCCCAGCATTTT
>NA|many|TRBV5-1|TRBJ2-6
CASSPVVVTGANVLTF
TGCGCCAGCAGCCCAGTTGTGGTTACTGGGGCCAACGTCCTGACTTTC
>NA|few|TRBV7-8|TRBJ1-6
CASSLVGGRGPLHF
TGTGCCAGCAGCTTAGTGGGGGGGCGAGGACCCCTCCACTTT
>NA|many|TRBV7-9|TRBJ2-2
CARKKSNTGELFF
TGTGCCCGCAAAAAGTCAAACACCGGGGAGCTGTTTTTT
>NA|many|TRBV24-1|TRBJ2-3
CATSGAGTDTQYF
TGTGCCACCAGTGGGGCGGGCACAGATACGCAGTATTTT
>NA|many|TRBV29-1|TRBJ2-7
CSVGKGHEYEQYF
TGCAGCGTTGGGAAGGGACATGAGTACGAGCAGTACTTC
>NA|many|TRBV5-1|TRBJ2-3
CAGQMGGRYVTQYF
TGCGCCGGCCAAATGGGGGGCAGATATGTTACGCAGTATTTT
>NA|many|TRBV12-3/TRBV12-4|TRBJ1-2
CASSLSPGIYGYTF
TGTGCCAGCAGTTTAAGTCCAGGCATCTATGGCTACACCTTC
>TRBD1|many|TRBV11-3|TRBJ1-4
CASSFPRGEINEKLFF
TGTGCCAGCAGCTTCCCCAGGGGGGAGATTAATGAAAAACTGTTTTTT
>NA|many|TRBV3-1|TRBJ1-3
CASSQDWAGPGNTIYF
TGTGCCAGCAGCCAAGATTGGGCAGGGCCTGGAAACACCATATATTTT
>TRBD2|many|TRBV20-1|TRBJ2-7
CSANLPGLAGGYYEQYF
TGCAGTGCAAACCTTCCGGGACTAGCGGGAGGTTACTACGAGCAGTACTTC
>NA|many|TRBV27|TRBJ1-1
CASSFSAPRTEAFF
TGTGCCAGCAGTTTCTCGGCCCCAAGGACTGAAGCTTTCTTT
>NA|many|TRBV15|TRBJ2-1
CATSRDRGLQFF
TGTGCCACCAGCAGAGACAGGGGTCTCCAGTTCTTC
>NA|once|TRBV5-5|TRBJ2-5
CASSPRLQETQYF
TGTGCCAGCAGCCCTCGGCTCCAAGAGACCCAGTACTTC
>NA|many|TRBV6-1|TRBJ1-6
CASSRTQGPPYNSPLHF
TGTGCCAGCAGCCGAACACAGGGTCCCCCATATAATTCACCCCTCCACTTT
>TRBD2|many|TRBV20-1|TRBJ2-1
CRPGLAGVQAYNEQFF
TGCAGACCGGGACTAGCGGGAGTACAGGCCTACAATGAGCAGTTCTTC
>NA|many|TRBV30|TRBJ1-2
CAWSVIGHGYTF
TGTGCCTGGAGTGTAATTGGGCACGGCTACACCTTC
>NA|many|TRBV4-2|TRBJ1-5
CASSQDIAGYQPQHF
TGTGCCAGCAGCCAAGATATCGCAGGGTACCAGCCCCAGCATTTT
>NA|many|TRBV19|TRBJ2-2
CASRGTGTSNTGELFF
TGTGCCAGTAGGGGAACCGGGACCTCAAACACCGGGGAGCTGTTTTTT
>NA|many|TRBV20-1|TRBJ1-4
CSARYLRGGTYATNEKLFF
TGCAGTGCTAGATATCTTAGAGGAGGAACCTATGCAACTAATGAAAAACTGTTTTTT
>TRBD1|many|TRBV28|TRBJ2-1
CASRQGQGFGSYNEQFF
TGTGCCAGCAGGCAGGGACAGGGATTCGGCTCCTACAATGAGCAGTTCTTC
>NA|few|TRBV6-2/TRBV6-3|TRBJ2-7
CASSNLEGHEQYF
TGTGCCAGCAGCAATCTCGAGGGCCACGAGCAGTACTTC
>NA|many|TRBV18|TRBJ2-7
CASSPGTSSYEQYF
TGTGCCAGCTCACCAGGGACATCATCCTACGAGCAGTACTTC
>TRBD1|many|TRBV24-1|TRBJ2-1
CATGTGLYNEQFF
TGTGCCACCGGGACAGGACTCTACAATGAGCAGTTCTTC
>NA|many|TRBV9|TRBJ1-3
CASSVLQGPGNTIYF
TGTGCCAGCAGCGTACTCCAGGGTCCCGGAAACACCATATATTTT
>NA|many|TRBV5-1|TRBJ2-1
CASSLDRSYNEQFF
TGCGCCAGCAGTCTGGACAGATCCTACAATGAGCAGTTCTTC
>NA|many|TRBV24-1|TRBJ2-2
CATSDSRTGVGLAGEKFGELFF
TGTGCCACCAGTGACTCTCGGACAGGGGTAGGGCTAGCGGGAGAAAAATTCGGGGAGCTGTTTTTT
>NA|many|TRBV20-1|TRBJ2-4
CSARDLGGVAKNIQYF
TGCAGTGCTAGAGATCTCGGGGGCGTAGCCAAAAACATTCAGTACTTC